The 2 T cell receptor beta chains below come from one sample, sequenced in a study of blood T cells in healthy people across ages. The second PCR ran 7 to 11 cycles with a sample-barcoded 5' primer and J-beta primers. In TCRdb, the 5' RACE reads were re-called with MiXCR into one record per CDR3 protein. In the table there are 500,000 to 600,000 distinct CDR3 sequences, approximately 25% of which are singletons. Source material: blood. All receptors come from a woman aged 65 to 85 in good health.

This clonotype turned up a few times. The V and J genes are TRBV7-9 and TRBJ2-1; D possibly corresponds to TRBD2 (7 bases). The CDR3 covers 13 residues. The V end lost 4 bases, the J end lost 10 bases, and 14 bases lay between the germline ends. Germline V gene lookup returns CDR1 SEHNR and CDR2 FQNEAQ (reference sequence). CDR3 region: CASSSRGGLEQFF. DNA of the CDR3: TGTGCCAGCAGCTCAAGGGGGGGCCTCGAGCAGTTCTTC.

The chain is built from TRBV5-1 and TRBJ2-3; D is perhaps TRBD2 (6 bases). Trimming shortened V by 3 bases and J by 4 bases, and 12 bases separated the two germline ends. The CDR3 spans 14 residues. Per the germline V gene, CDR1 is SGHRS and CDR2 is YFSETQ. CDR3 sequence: CASSSGTGADTQYF. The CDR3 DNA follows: TGCGCCAGCAGCTCCGGTACGGGGGCAGATACGCAGTATTTT.